The following is a T cell receptor (beta chain) sequence with its context. Its antigen is unknown. This sample is part of a study of STAT5B mutations in CD4+ large granular lymphocyte leukemia. Findings of the study overall: No patients shared main leukemic clonotypes, though less than 30% appeared at low frequency elsewhere. 8/27 top patient clones versus 2/35 control clones were TRBV06-family.

V was shortened by 2 bases and J by 2 bases, with 9 bases between the two germline ends. Germline loops: CDR1 MNHNY, CDR2 SVGAGI (reference sequence). The CDR3 extends over 14 amino acids. Original processing notes: Productive clonotypes were detectable down to 2.59 x 10-5 frequency. Using immunoSEQ multiplex PCR, the repertoire was profiled, and TCRdb retains in-frame clones only, with some absent. V, J and clone size derive from that table, while D and trimming were established from the DNA sequence. The sample includes fewer than 45,000 clones, approximately 80% of them seen just once. This sequence originates from a human donor in good health. Specimen: CD4+ T cells from blood buffy coats. V usage is TRBV6-6 and J usage is TRBJ1-1; D ambiguous. CDR3 nucleotides: TGTGCCAGCAGTTACAAGGCAGTTAACACTGAAGCTTTCTTT. Translation gives CASSYKAVNTEAFF.